This T cell receptor beta chain came from a study of T cell repertoires in cytomegalovirus infection. For the study at large: An indication of both CMV infection and matching HLA type came from public TCR beta signatures.

A single record per CDR3 protein comes from TCRdb applying MiXCR to the reads. Counted here are 400,000 or so distinct CDR3 sequences, about 33% occurring once; the ten biggest clones make up roughly 13%. For this clonotype: The antigen is undetermined. The junction and the germline gene differ at one end; a read error may be behind it.

Overall study findings and caveats: HLA-C-restricted TCR beta clonotypes specific for CMV led the ex vivo response. The cumulative frequency of public TCR beta families distinguished individuals who carried CMV together with the relevant HLA.

CDR3 size: 16 residues. Germline assignment: CDR1 SGHTA and CDR2 FQGNSA. The TCR was taken from a human donor in good health (CMV status not recorded). Some clones in this sample may be carry-over from other donors' samples. Sequencing used PBMCs. The rearrangement links TRBV7-2 to TRBJ1-2, with TRBD1 matching 8 bases. CDR3 sequence reads: CASSLGQGQASYGYPF. The DNA for the CDR3 is TGTGCCAGCAGCTTAGGCCAGGGACAGGCTAGCTATGGCTACCCCTTC.